This T cell receptor beta chain was obtained from a study of vaccination effects on CD4 cells after COVID-19. Study details: Post-vaccine samples followed the second dose by a median of 72 days.

Comment on this clone: Its antigen is still unknown.

Under the ViraFEST assay, PBMC were stimulated with viral peptide pools so that antigen-specific CD4+ T cells expanded. Sequencing was performed afterwards. Subsequent to a culture period of more than 8 days, CD4+ T cells were isolated. Everyone in the study got two shots of either the BNT162b2 or mRNA-1273 vaccine. Recipients of the vaccine had no prior SARS-CoV-2 infection and negative nucleocapsid antibodies. For each well, over 1.5 million PBMC were cultured with around 9.8 IU/ml IL-2 and about 9.1 ug/ml peptides. The authors exchanged half the medium for IL-2 medium on days 3 and 7. Some clones are missing from TCRdb's copy, which holds only in-frame ones; the method was immunoSEQ multiplex PCR. The sample lists some 70,000 clones, roughly four fifths seen once, with 1.2% in the top ten. The sample was CD4+ T cells from PBMCs cultured with HCoV-229E spike peptides, taken after COVID-19 vaccination. The sequence came from a human donor who received a COVID-19 vaccine.

For the CDR3, the DNA is TGTGCCAGCAGCTTGGGAGACAGGGGTTCCAATCAGCCCCAGCATTTT. It codes for CASSLGDRGSNQPQHF. The chain couples TRBV5-6 to TRBJ1-5; 8 bases map to TRBD1. This CDR3 comprises 16 residues. Germline-derived CDR1 and CDR2 are SGHDT and YYEEEE. V lost 0 bases, J lost 3 bases, and 5 bases stayed unmatched.